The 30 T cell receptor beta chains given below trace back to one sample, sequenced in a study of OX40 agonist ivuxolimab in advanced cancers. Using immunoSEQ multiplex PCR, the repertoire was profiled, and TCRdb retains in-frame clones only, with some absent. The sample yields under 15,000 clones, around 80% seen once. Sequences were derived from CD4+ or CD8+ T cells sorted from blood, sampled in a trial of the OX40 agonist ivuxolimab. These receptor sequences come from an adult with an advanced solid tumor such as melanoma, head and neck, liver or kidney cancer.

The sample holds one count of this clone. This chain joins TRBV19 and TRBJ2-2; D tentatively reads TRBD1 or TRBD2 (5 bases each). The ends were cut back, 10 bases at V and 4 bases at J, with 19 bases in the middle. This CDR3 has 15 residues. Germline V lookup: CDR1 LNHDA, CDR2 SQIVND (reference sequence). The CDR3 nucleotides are TGTGCCACCCATTTAGGGGCGGGTTTCACCGGGGAGCTGTTTTTT. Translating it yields CATHLGAGFTGELFF.

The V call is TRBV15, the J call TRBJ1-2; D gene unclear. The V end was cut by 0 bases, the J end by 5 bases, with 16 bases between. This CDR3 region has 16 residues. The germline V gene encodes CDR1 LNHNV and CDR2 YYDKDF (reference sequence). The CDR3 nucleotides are TGTGCCACCAGCAGAGATAGCAATGACGGATTATATGGCTACACCTTC. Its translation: CATSRDSNDGLYGYTF.

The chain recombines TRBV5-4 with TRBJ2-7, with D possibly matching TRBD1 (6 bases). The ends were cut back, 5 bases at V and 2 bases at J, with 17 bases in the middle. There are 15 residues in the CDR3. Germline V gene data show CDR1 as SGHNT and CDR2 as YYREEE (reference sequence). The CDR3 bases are TGTGCCAGCAGTACCGCTCAGGGACACCCCTACGAGCAGTACTTC. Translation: CASSTAQGHPYEQYF.

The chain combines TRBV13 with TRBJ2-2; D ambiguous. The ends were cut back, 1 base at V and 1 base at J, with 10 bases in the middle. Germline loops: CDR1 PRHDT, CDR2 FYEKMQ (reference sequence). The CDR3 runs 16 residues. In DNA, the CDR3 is TGTGCCAGCAGCTTAGTTAGGCAGGTGAACACCGGGGAGCTGTTTTTT. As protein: CASSLVRQVNTGELFF.

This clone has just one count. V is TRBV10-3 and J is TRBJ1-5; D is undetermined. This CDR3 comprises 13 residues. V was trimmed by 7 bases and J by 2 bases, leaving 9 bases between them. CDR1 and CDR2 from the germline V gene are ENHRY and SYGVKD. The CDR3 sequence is CAITDEGNQPQHF. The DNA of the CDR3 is TGTGCCATCACTGACGAGGGCAATCAGCCCCAGCATTTT.

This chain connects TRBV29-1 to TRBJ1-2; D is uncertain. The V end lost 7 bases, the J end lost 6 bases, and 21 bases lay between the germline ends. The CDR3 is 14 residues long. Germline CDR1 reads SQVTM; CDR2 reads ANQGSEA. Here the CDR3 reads CSEALNDRANGYTF. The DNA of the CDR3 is TGCAGCGAAGCGTTGAATGATAGGGCGAATGGCTACACCTTC.

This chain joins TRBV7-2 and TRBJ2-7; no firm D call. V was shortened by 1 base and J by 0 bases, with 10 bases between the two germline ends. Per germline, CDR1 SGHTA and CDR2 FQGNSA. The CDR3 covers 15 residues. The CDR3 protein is CASSLERRSSYEQYF. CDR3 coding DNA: TGTGCCAGCAGCTTAGAACGCAGAAGCTCCTACGAGCAGTACTTC.

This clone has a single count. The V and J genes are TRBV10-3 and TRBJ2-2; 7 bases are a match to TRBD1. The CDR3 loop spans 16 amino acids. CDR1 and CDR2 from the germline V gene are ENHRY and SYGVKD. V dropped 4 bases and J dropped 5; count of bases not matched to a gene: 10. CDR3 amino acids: CAISVLRDSPTGELFF. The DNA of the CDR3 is TGTGCCATCAGTGTGCTCCGGGACAGTCCTACCGGGGAGCTGTTTTTT.

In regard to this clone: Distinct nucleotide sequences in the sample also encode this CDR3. The CDR3 coding sequence is TGTGCCAGCAGCCGACAACCTCAAGAGACCCAGTACTTC. This encodes CASSRQPQETQYF. This rearrangement joins TRBV6-5 to TRBJ2-5; D not resolved. There are 13 residues in the CDR3. Germline V CDR1 and CDR2: MNHEY, SVGAGI. The V end lost 6 bases, the J end lost 2 bases, and 10 bases lay between the germline ends.

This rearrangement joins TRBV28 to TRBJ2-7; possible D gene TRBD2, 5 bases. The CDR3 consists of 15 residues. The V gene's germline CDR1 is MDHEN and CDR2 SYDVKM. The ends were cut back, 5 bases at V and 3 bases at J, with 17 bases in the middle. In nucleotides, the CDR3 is TGTGCCAGCAGTCTCCCGGAAGGGAGACTCTACGAGCAGTACTTC. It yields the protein CASSLPEGRLYEQYF. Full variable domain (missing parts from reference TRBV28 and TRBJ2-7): DVKVTQSSRYLVKRTGEKVFLECVQDMDHENMFWYRQDPGLGLRLIYFSYDVKMKEKGDIPEGYSVSREKKERFSLILESASTNQTSMYLCASSLPEGRLYEQYFGPGTRLTVT.

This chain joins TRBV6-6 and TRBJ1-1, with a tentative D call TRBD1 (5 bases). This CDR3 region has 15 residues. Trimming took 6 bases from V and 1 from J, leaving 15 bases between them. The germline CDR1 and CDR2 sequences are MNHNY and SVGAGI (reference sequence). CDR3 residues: CASSHLDTKNTEAFF. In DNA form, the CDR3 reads TGTGCCAGCAGCCACCTGGACACGAAGAACACTGAAGCTTTCTTT.

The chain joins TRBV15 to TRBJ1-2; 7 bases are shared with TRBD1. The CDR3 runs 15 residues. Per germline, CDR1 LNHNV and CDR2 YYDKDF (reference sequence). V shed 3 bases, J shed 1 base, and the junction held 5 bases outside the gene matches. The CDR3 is CATSRGRDSNYGYTF. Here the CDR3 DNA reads TGTGCCACCAGCAGGGGCCGGGACAGTAACTATGGCTACACCTTC.

CDR3 in DNA: TGTGCCAGCAGCCCTACCCCGGGCAATGAGCAGTTCTTC. Translated: CASSPTPGNEQFF. V is TRBV11-3 and J is TRBJ2-1, with D uncertain. The CDR3 has 13 residues. Germline V lookup: CDR1 SGHNT, CDR2 YENEEA. The V end was cut by 5 bases, the J end by 6 bases, with 11 bases between.

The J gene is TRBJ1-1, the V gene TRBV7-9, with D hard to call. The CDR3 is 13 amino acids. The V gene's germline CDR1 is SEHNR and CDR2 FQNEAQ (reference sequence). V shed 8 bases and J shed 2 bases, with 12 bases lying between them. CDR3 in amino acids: CASGLRENTEAFF. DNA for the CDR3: TGTGCCAGCGGCCTGAGAGAAAACACTGAAGCTTTCTTT.

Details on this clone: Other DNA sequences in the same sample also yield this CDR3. In DNA, the CDR3 is TGTGCCAGCTCACCTGGACAGGGGACGGGCTACGAGCAGTACTTC. Translation gives CASSPGQGTGYEQYF. The chain recombines TRBV18 with TRBJ2-7; TRBD1 aligns across 9 bases. The germline V gene encodes CDR1 KGHSH and CDR2 LQKENI. The V and J ends lost 3 bases and 3 bases, in that order; junction bases with no gene match: 6. CDR3 length equals 15 residues.

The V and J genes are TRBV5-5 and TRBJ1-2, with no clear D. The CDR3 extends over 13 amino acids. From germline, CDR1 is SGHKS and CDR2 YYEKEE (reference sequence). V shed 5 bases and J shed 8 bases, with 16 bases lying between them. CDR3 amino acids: CASRTDGIGGYTF. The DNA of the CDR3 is TGTGCCAGCAGGACGGACGGGATAGGAGGCTACACCTTC.

The CDR3 protein is CASSQGGTEAFF. In DNA, the CDR3 is TGTGCCAGCAGTCAGGGAGGCACTGAAGCTTTCTTT. The V call is TRBV7-9, the J call TRBJ1-1, with D maybe TRBD1 (5 bases). The germline CDR1 and CDR2 sequences are SEHNR and FQNEAQ (reference sequence). Trimming left V 6 bases short and J 4 bases short, with 9 bases between. The CDR3 is made up of 12 amino acids.

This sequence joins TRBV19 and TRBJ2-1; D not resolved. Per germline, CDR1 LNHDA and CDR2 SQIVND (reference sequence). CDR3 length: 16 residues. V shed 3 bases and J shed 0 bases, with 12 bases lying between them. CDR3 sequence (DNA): TGTGCCAGTAGTATTCTCCCCAGGCCCTCCTACAATGAGCAGTTCTTC. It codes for CASSILPRPSYNEQFF.

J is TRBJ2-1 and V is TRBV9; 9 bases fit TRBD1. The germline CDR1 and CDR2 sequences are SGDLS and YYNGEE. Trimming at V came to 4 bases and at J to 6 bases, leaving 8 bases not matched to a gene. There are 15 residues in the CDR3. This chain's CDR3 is CASSPGQGPINEQFF. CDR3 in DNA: TGTGCCAGCAGCCCGGGACAGGGCCCGATCAATGAGCAGTTCTTC.

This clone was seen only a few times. In nucleotides, the CDR3 is TGTGCCAGCGCCCCCCGGGTTTCGGGTCAGCCCCAGCATTTT. It yields the protein CASAPRVSGQPQHF. The chain employs TRBV6-1 and TRBJ1-5; no definite D call. Germline loops: CDR1 MNHNS, CDR2 SASEGT. Trimming took 8 bases from V and 6 from J, leaving 17 bases between them. The CDR3 loop spans 14 amino acids.

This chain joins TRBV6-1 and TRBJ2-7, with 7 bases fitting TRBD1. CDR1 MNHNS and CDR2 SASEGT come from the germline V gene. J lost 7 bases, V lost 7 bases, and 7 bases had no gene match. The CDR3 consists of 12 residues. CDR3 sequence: CASIRDSREQYF. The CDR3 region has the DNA TGTGCCAGCATCCGGGACAGCCGGGAGCAGTACTTC.

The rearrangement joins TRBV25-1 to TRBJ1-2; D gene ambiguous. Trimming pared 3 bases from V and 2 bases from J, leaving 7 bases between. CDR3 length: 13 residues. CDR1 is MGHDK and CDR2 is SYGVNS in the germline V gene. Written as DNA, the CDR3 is TGTGCCAGCAGTGATTCGGGGAACTATGGCTACACCTTC. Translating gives CASSDSGNYGYTF.

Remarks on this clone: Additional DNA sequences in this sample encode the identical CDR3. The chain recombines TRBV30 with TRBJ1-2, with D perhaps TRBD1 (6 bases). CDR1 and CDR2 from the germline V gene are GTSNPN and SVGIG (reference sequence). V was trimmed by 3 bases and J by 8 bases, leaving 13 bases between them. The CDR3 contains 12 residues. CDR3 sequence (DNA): TGTGCCTGGAGGGAGGGGGGCTTGGGCTACACCTTC. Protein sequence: CAWREGGLGYTF. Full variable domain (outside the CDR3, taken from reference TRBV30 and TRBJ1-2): SQTIHQWPATLVQPVGSPLSLECTVEGTSNPNLYWYRQAAGRGLQLLFYSVGIGQISSEVPQNLSASRPQDRQFILSSKKLLLSDSGFYLCAWREGGLGYTFGSGTRLTVV.

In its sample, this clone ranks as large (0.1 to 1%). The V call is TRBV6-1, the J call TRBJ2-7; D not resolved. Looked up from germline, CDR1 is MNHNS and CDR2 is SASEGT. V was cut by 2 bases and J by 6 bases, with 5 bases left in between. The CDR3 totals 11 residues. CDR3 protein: CASSETSEQYF. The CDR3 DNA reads TGTGCCAGCAGTGAAACGAGCGAGCAGTACTTC.

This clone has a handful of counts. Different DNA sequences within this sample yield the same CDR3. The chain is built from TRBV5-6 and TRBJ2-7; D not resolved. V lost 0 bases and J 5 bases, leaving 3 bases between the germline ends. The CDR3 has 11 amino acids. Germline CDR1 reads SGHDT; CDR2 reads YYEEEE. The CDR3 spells CASSLGHEQYF. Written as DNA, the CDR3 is TGTGCCAGCAGCTTGGGACACGAGCAGTACTTC.

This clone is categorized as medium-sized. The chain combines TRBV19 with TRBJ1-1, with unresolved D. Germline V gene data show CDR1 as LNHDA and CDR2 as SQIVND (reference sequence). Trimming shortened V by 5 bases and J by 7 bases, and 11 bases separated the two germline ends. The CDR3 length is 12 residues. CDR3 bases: TGTGCCAGTAGTCTCGATTACATTGAAGCTTTCTTT. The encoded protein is CASSLDYIEAFF.

DNA for the CDR3: TGCGCCAGCGGAATTAACAGGGGGGATGAAGCTTTCTTT. This translates into CASGINRGDEAFF. The J gene is TRBJ1-1, the V gene TRBV5-1, with 8 bases lining up with TRBD1. Germline V gives CDR1 SGHRS, CDR2 YFSETQ. The ends lost 7 bases at V and 7 bases at J; junction bases unmatched: 9. The CDR3 sequence is 13 residues long.

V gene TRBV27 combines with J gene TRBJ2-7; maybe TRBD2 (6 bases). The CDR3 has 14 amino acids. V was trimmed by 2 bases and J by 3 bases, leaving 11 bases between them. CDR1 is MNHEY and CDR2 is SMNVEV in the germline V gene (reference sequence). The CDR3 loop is CASSLVGGNYEQYF. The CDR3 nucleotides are TGTGCCAGCAGTTTAGTTGGCGGGAACTACGAGCAGTACTTC.

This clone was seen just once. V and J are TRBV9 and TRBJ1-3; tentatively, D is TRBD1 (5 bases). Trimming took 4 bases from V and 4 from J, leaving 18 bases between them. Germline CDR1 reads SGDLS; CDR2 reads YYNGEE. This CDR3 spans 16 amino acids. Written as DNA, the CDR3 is TGTGCCAGCAGCCCGGAGGGCAGGGAGGCGGGAAACACCATATATTTT. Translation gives CASSPEGREAGNTIYF.

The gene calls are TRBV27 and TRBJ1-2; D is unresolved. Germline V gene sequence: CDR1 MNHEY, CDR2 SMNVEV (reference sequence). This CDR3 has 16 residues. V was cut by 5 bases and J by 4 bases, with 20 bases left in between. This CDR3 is CASSPSLQDTIYGYTF. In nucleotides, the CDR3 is TGTGCCAGCAGTCCCTCCCTTCAGGATACAATCTATGGCTACACCTTC.